Below are 17 T cell receptor beta chains sequenced from a single sample in a study of beta chain features in type 1 diabetes. Investigators reverse transcribed all isolated RNA, so they sequenced expressed TCRB transcripts. The repertoire was sequenced with immunoSEQ multiplex PCR; TCRdb's copy has only in-frame clones and lacks some. This sample has 330,000 or so clones; 14% occur once, and the top ten carry approximately 6.7%. The source material was central memory CD4+ T cells from blood. The origin of the receptors is a man aged 25 to 45 in good health.

V and J are TRBV11-3 and TRBJ2-5; D not resolved. This CDR3 comprises 15 residues. In germline, CDR1 is SGHNT, CDR2 YENEEA. With 5 bases removed from V and 4 bases from J, the gap between germline ends came to 17 bases. The DNA of the CDR3 is TGTGCCAGCAGCCCCCACGTAGGGATATCAGAGACCCAGTACTTC. Translation gives CASSPHVGISETQYF.

This clone came up a few times. The DNA of the CDR3 is TGTGCCAGCAGCCCTAGAGCGGGAGCTTCCGGGGAGCTGTTTTTT. It encodes CASSPRAGASGELFF. V gene TRBV11-3 combines with J gene TRBJ2-2; 8 bases agree with TRBD2. The CDR3 totals 15 residues. Germline CDR1 is SGHNT and CDR2 is YENEEA. The trim removed 5 bases at V and 6 bases at J, leaving 8 bases unmatched.

This clone was seen more than once but under ten times. One end of the junction does not line up with germline, which may come from a read error. The chain is built from TRBV14 and TRBJ2-5; TRBD2 matches at 15 bases. The CDR3 has 19 amino acids. CDR1 and CDR2 (germline): SGHDN, FVKESK. The CDR3 here is CASRQRRTSGGAHRETQYF. In nucleotides, the CDR3 is TGTGCCAGCCGCCAACGCCGGACTAGCGGGGGGGCCCATCGCGAGACCCAGTACTTC.

This clone has a handful of counts. V usage is TRBV5-1 and J usage is TRBJ1-5, with D perhaps TRBD1 (6 bases). V lost 4 bases, J lost 0 bases, and 17 bases lay in between. The germline V gene encodes CDR1 SGHRS and CDR2 YFSETQ. This CDR3 is 17 amino acids long. CDR3 coding DNA: TGCGCCAGCAGCCGAGTGGTTAGGGACAATAGCAATCAGCCCCAGCATTTT. Its protein product is CASSRVVRDNSNQPQHF.

The rearrangement joins TRBV10-3 to TRBJ2-2, with 16 bases identical to TRBD2. Trimming removed 3 bases from V and 9 bases from J; junction bases left unmatched: 7. This CDR3 is built from 17 residues. Germline-derived CDR1 and CDR2 are ENHRY and SYGVKD. The CDR3 DNA reads TGTGCCATCAGTGAACAAGGGACTAGCGGGGGGGTCCGGGAGCTGTTTTTT. This translates into CAISEQGTSGGVRELFF.

By share, this clone ranks as medium-sized (0.01 to 0.1%). The rearrangement links TRBV4-1 to TRBJ2-5; tentatively, D is TRBD2 (6 bases). This CDR3 region has 14 residues. Germline V gene data show CDR1 as MGHRA and CDR2 as YSYEKL. V was pared by 0 bases and J by 5 bases, with 10 bases between. The CDR3, as DNA: TGCGCCAGCAGCCAAGAGGGACGGGGGGAGACCCAGTACTTC. This encodes CASSQEGRGETQYF.

This chain joins TRBV5-1 and TRBJ1-1, with D perhaps matching TRBD1 (5 bases). This CDR3 contains 16 residues. V lost 4 bases, J lost 1 base, and 17 bases lay in between. CDR1 and CDR2 (germline): SGHRS, YFSETQ. DNA for the CDR3: TGCGCCAGCAGCCCCATGGGGGAGGGGTCGAACACTGAAGCTTTCTTT. Its translation is CASSPMGEGSNTEAFF.

In this sample, this clone turned up a few times. V usage is TRBV29-1 and J usage is TRBJ2-5; 12 positions agree with TRBD2. CDR3 length equals 14 residues. Per the germline V gene, CDR1 is SQVTM and CDR2 is ANQGSEA. The junction had 7 bases not matched to a gene; V was cut back by 4 bases and J by 7 bases. CDR3 in amino acids: CSVVLAGGDWTQYF. In nucleotides, the CDR3 is TGCAGCGTTGTACTAGCGGGGGGAGACTGGACCCAGTACTTC.

This rearrangement joins TRBV27 to TRBJ2-5; TRBD1 or TRBD2 may be the D gene (6 bases each). Looked up from germline, CDR1 is MNHEY and CDR2 is SMNVEV (reference sequence). The ends were cut back, 5 bases at V and 5 bases at J, with 18 bases in the middle. The CDR3 consists of 15 residues. The DNA for the CDR3 is TGTGCCAGCAGTCGTAACTCGGGGGCGTGGGAGACCCAGTACTTC. It specifies CASSRNSGAWETQYF.

The chain recombines TRBV5-6 with TRBJ1-3; D is unclear. Per the germline V gene, CDR1 is SGHDT and CDR2 is YYEEEE. This CDR3 spans 15 amino acids. V dropped 4 bases and J dropped 2 bases, with 13 bases sitting between them. CDR3 sequence (DNA): TGTGCCAGCAGCCCCTTGCGGGCGGCTGGAAACACCATATATTTT. It codes for CASSPLRAAGNTIYF.

This clone appeared a few times. This chain joins TRBV11-2 and TRBJ2-1, with D uncertain. V lost 5 bases and J 12 bases, leaving 14 bases between the germline ends. Germline V gene sequence: CDR1 SGHAT, CDR2 FQNNGV. The CDR3 sequence is 12 residues long. CDR3 in amino acids: CASSQTASGQFF. CDR3 nucleotide sequence: TGTGCCAGCAGCCAGACGGCATCGGGGCAGTTCTTC.

This clone was seen a handful of times. The rearrangement links TRBV25-1 to TRBJ1-1; 8 positions agree with TRBD1. V dropped 1 base and J dropped 1; count of bases not matched to a gene: 5. CDR1 and CDR2 from the germline V gene are MGHDK and SYGVNS. The CDR3 consists of 16 residues. The DNA of the CDR3 is TGTGCCAGCAGTGAATGGGCCGGGACAGGGAACACTGAAGCTTTCTTT. Its protein product is CASSEWAGTGNTEAFF.

This clone was counted a few times. Other nucleotide sequences from this sample produce the same CDR3. The chain couples TRBV9 to TRBJ2-5, with 9 bases that match TRBD2. Germline V gives CDR1 SGDLS, CDR2 YYNGEE. Trimming cost V 1 base and J 0 bases; bases outside gene matches: 10. This CDR3 is 18 amino acids long. CDR3 DNA sequence: TGTGCCAGCAGCGTATCGTCGGCGGGGGGGCCGTACCAAGAGACCCAGTACTTC. Translation gives CASSVSSAGGPYQETQYF.

The J gene is TRBJ1-3, the V gene TRBV11-2; 8 bases map to TRBD1. V trimming: 4 bases; J trimming: 4 bases; junction bases outside the gene matches: 9. In germline, CDR1 is SGHAT, CDR2 FQNNGV. The CDR3 has 16 amino acids. Here the CDR3 DNA reads TGTGCCAGCAGCTCAATGAAGAGACAGGGGGGAAACACCATATATTTT. Its protein is CASSSMKRQGGNTIYF.

The chain joins TRBV5-4 to TRBJ1-5; 12 nucleotides align to TRBD1. Germline loops: CDR1 SGHNT, CDR2 YYREEE (reference sequence). The ends lost 4 bases at V and 3 bases at J; junction bases unmatched: 5. This CDR3 comprises 16 residues. The CDR3 protein is CASSRGTGGANQPQHF. The CDR3 DNA follows: TGTGCCAGCAGCCGCGGGACAGGGGGCGCCAATCAGCCCCAGCATTTT.

The V call is TRBV9, the J call TRBJ2-5; 11 bases map to TRBD2. The junction had 6 bases not matched to a gene; V was cut back by 3 bases and J by 5 bases. This CDR3 contains 15 residues. Germline values: CDR1 SGDLS, CDR2 YYNGEE. CDR3 sequence (DNA): TGTGCCAGCAGCGAACTAGCGGGGGCAGCGGAGACCCAGTACTTC. This encodes CASSELAGAAETQYF.

The sample holds many counts of this clone. This sequence joins TRBV29-1 and TRBJ1-5; maybe TRBD1 (5 bases). Deletions cut 3 bases from V and 4 bases from J, with 10 bases between. The CDR3 spans 13 residues. Germline values: CDR1 SQVTM, CDR2 ANQGSEA. Written as DNA, the CDR3 is TGCAGCGTTGACCAGGGTAAGAATCAGCCCCAGCATTTT. This translates into CSVDQGKNQPQHF.